This T cell receptor (beta chain) was sequenced for a study of molecular identifiers for immune sequencing clone quantification. Investigators produced naive CD8 libraries from 20,000 to 1,000,000 sorted cells, drawing on 10%, 30% or 50% RNA. TCRdb reprocessed the PCR reads with MiXCR, giving one entry per CDR3 protein. The sample records 250,000 to 400,000 distinct CDR3 sequences, about a fifth being singletons. This clonotype was found many times. The CDR3 length is 10 residues. Trimming took off 4 bases at V and 2 bases at J, with 1 base between the two ends. Germline CDR1 SGHTS, CDR2 YDEGEE. The clonotype originates from a human donor in good health. Some libraries in this study had Jurkat cell RNA spiked in. The sample comprised naive CD8+ T cells from blood, with Jurkat cell RNA spiked in. As for subset: FACS-sorted CD8+CD4-CCR7+CD45RA+ naive T cells. The gene calls are TRBV5-8 and TRBJ2-7; no clear D gene. The CDR3 reads CASSPYEQYF. CDR3 nucleotide sequence: TGTGCCAGCAGCCCCTACGAGCAGTACTTC.